The 3 T cell receptor beta chains below come from one sample, sequenced in a study of patients and donors after allogeneic stem cell transplantation. TCRdb reanalysed the RT-PCR reads using MiXCR and keeps one entry per CDR3 protein. This repertoire shows hundreds of thousands of distinct CDR3 sequences, roughly 16% found once; its top ten account for less than 8%. Sequenced material: blood, either unsorted or a sorted T cell fraction (not recorded which). These receptor sequences come from a human donor who was either an allogeneic HSCT recipient or a stem cell or donor lymphocyte infusion donor (not recorded which). It is not recorded whose cells these are; they may come from a transplant donor.

This clonotype was seen a handful of times. The V call is TRBV9, the J call TRBJ2-5; 11 positions agree with TRBD1. Germline assignment: CDR1 SGDLS and CDR2 YYNGEE. J was trimmed by 5 bases and V by 3 bases; bases with no gene match: 6. The CDR3 runs to 15 residues. Written as DNA, the CDR3 is TGTGCCAGCAGCGCCGGACAGGGGGCTAGGGAGACCCAGTACTTC. Its protein product is CASSAGQGARETQYF.

This clonotype was seen at least ten times. The chain combines TRBV6-5 with TRBJ2-4; TRBD1 aligns across 8 bases. CDR1 is MNHEY, CDR2 SVGAGI, per germline. Unmatched junction bases numbered 5, after V lost 4 bases and J lost 3 bases. The CDR3 loop spans 15 amino acids. This chain's CDR3 is CASSFSDRDKNIQYF. The CDR3 DNA is TGTGCCAGCAGTTTCTCGGACAGGGACAAAAACATTCAGTACTTC.

The chain carries TRBV6-5 and TRBJ1-1, with 7 bases identical to TRBD1. The CDR3 sequence is 13 residues long. Per germline, CDR1 MNHEY and CDR2 SVGAGI. V lost 4 bases, J lost 5 bases, and 4 bases stayed unmatched. The DNA of the CDR3 is TGTGCCAGCAGTTTTGGACAGGCAACTGAAGCTTTCTTT. As protein: CASSFGQATEAFF.